This T cell receptor (beta chain) is from a study of tumor-infiltrating lymphocytes in primary liver carcinoma. Study information: The study included patients who were men and women aged 30 to 69 years. General study results and limits: Top-250-clone fractions were significantly higher in tumors than in blood (p = 0.039).

There are many counts of this clonotype. Its specificity is not known. cDNA specific to TCR beta was made from approximately 500 ng of total RNA, with a constant-region primer employed for priming. Modified slightly, ARM-PCR produced TCR beta libraries over three nested multiplex PCR rounds. PCR rounds one and two used TRBV1-TRBV30 forward primers with a C-beta reverse primer for 10 cycles each. TCRdb reprocessed the multiplex PCR reads with MiXCR, giving one entry per CDR3 protein. The data hold about 100,000 distinct CDR3 sequences, with less than 70% observed a single time. RNA and DNA were co-extracted from approximately 20-30 mg of unsorted bulk tissue. The study enrolled treatment-naive patients with chronic HBV infection. CDR1 is MNHNS, CDR2 SASEGT, per germline. There are 14 residues in the CDR3. Trimming removed 2 bases from V and 5 bases from J, with 10 bases in between.

The specimen sequenced was tumor-adjacent normal liver tissue. The chain has TRBV6-1 and TRBJ2-1; D uncertain. The clonotype was recovered from a man in his forties or fifties with primary liver carcinoma and hepatitis B virus infection. In DNA form, the CDR3 reads TGTGCCAGCAGTGAAATGGGGTTACACAATGAGCAGTTCTTC. As protein: CASSEMGLHNEQFF.